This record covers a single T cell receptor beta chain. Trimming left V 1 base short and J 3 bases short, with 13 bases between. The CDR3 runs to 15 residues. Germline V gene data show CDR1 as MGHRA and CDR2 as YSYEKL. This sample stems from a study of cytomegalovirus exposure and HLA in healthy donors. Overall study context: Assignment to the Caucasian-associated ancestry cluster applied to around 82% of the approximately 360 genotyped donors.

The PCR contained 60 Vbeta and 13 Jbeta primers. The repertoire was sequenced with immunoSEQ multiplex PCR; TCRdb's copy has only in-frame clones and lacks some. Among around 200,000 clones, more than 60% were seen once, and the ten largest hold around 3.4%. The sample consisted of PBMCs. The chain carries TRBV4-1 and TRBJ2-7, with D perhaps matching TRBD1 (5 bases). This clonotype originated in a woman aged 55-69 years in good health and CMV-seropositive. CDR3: CASSQVDTLNYEQYF. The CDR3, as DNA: TGCGCCAGCAGCCAAGTGGACACCTTAAACTACGAGCAGTACTTC.